This T cell receptor (beta chain) was found in a study of shared clonotypes between healthy human individuals. Trimming took off 7 bases at V and 3 bases at J, with 17 bases between the two ends. The length of the CDR3 is 15 residues. The germline V gene has CDR1 SNHLY and CDR2 FYNNEI. This table comes from immunoSEQ multiplex PCR, and its TCRdb copy is limited to in-frame clones, with some not included. The top ten clones hold approximately 0.13% of a sample with about 2 million clones, 90% to 95% of them seen once. This sequence was found in a man aged 18 to 30 in good health. The genes are TRBV2 and TRBJ2-3, with D possibly being TRBD2 (5 bases). Sequencing input: naive CD4+ T cells sorted from blood. Subset: CD45RA+ positively selected. Written as DNA, the CDR3 is TGTGCCAGCAAGAGGCGCCGGTCGGGGACAGATACGCAGTATTTT. It encodes CASKRRRSGTDTQYF.